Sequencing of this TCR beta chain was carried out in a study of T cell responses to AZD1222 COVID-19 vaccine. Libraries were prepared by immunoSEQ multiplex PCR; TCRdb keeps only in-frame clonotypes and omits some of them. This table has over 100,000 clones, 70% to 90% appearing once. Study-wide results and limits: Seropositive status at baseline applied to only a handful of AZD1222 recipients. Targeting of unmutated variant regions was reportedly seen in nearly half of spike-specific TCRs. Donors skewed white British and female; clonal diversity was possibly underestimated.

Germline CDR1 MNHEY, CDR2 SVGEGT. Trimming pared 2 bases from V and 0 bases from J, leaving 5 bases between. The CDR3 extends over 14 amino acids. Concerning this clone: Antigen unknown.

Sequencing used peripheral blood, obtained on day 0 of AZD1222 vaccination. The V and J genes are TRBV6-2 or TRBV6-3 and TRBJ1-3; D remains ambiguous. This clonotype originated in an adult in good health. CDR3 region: CASSYPGSGNTIYF. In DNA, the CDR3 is TGTGCCAGCAGTTACCCCGGCTCTGGAAACACCATATATTTT.